These 3 T cell receptor beta chains originate from one sample sequenced in a study of post-analysis software for immune sequencing data. Study-wide results and limits: In patients, TRBV5-6, TRBV5-1 and TRBV20-1 belonged to four or five TRBV segments found more frequently than in controls.

Unique molecular identifiers were carried by the TCR beta cDNA libraries. TCRdb processed the PCR reads anew with MiXCR; each CDR3 protein has one entry. The sample consists of approximately 770,000 distinct CDR3 sequences, around 45% of them appearing once. No antigen has been identified for these receptors. Sequencing input: blood. Receptors were obtained from a girl between 10 and 17 years old with multiple sclerosis.

This chain uses TRBV6-5 with TRBJ2-5, with a possible D match to TRBD1 (6 bases). The J call could be wrong; TRBJ2-7 is a better fit for the DNA end. The CDR3 is made up of 15 amino acids. From germline, CDR1 is MNHEY and CDR2 SVGAGI. The DNA of the CDR3 is TGTGCCAGCAGTCGCACGGACAGAATTTCCGGCGAGCAGTACTTC. This gives the protein CASSRTDRISGEQYF.

The V call is TRBV12-3 or TRBV12-4, the J call TRBJ2-4, with 7 bases fitting TRBD2. The CDR3 contains 17 residues. Germline trimming cut 8 bases from V and 4 bases from J; bases unmatched to any gene: 17. The CDR3 sequence: CASGARGLASGKNIQYF. CDR3 bases: TGTGCCAGCGGAGCTCGGGGTTTGGCTAGCGGAAAAAACATTCAGTACTTC.

This rearrangement joins TRBV24-1 to TRBJ2-1; 7 nucleotides match TRBD2. The germline CDR1 and CDR2 sequences are KGHDR and SFDVKD. The CDR3 totals 14 residues. Trimming cost V 9 bases and J 5 bases; bases outside gene matches: 9. CDR3 sequence: CATHGGRADNEQFF. CDR3 nucleotides: TGTGCCACCCATGGCGGGAGAGCGGACAATGAGCAGTTCTTC.